Shown below are 9 T cell receptor beta chains from a single sample sequenced in a study of T-cell reconstitution after alpha-beta-depleted transplantation in children. Library preparation (for TCRbeta) was performed with unique molecular identifiers. TCRdb recomputed calls from the PCR reads with MiXCR, one row per CDR3 protein. The sample lists under 85,000 distinct CDR3 sequences, roughly 20% occurring once. Source: PBMCs, mostly from graft donor cells, taken 360 days after TCRalphabeta/CD19-depleted stem cell transplant. The receptors were gathered from a male patient aged 2 to 10 who had a stem cell transplant for acute lymphoblastic leukemia, so the T cells may come from the graft donor.

This clonotype turned up a few times. The chain recombines TRBV10-3 with TRBJ2-1; the match to TRBD2 covers 15 bases. Germline V CDR1 and CDR2: ENHRY, SYGVKD. The CDR3 loop spans 21 amino acids. Unmatched junction bases numbered 11, after V lost 2 bases and J lost 0 bases. As DNA, the CDR3 is TGTGCCATCAGTGAGAGGGGGACTAGCGGGAGGTACTCAAGCTCCTACAATGAGCAGTTCTTC. It specifies CAISERGTSGRYSSSYNEQFF.

The CDR3 sequence is CASSVAQVDNEQFF. CDR3 nucleotide sequence: TGTGCCAGCAGCGTAGCACAGGTGGACAATGAGCAGTTCTTC. This chain connects TRBV9 to TRBJ2-1; D is possibly TRBD1 (5 bases). Germline V lookup: CDR1 SGDLS, CDR2 YYNGEE. The CDR3 length is 14 residues. Trimming pared 0 bases from V and 5 bases from J, leaving 9 bases between.

This clonotype showed up just once. V usage is TRBV27 and J usage is TRBJ1-4; 8 bases line up with TRBD1. There are 15 residues in the CDR3. Germline V lookup: CDR1 MNHEY, CDR2 SMNVEV (reference sequence). V dropped 6 bases and J dropped 5; count of bases not matched to a gene: 8. CDR3 in DNA: TGTGCCAGCAGCCGACAGGGGCCCCCGAATGAAAAACTGTTTTTT. Encoded protein: CASSRQGPPNEKLFF.

The chain employs TRBV4-1 and TRBJ2-7; the match to TRBD1 covers 8 bases. Per the germline V gene, CDR1 is MGHRA and CDR2 is YSYEKL. Trimming took 1 base from V and 2 from J; bases not matched to a gene: 4. This CDR3 has 15 amino acids. The CDR3 loop is CASSQAGTGTYEQYF. The CDR3 bases are TGCGCCAGCAGCCAAGCCGGGACAGGAACCTACGAGCAGTACTTC.

The chain employs TRBV10-1 and TRBJ2-1; 10 bases agree with TRBD2. CDR1 and CDR2 (germline): WNHNN, SYGVQD (reference sequence). The V segment lost 2 bases and the J segment 0 bases; nucleotides outside the gene matches: 10. The CDR3 covers 19 residues. The CDR3 bases are TGCGCCAGCAGTGAGATAAGCGGGAGGGCCCCCGGCTCCTACAATGAGCAGTTCTTC. The encoded protein is CASSEISGRAPGSYNEQFF.

The V and J genes are TRBV7-6 and TRBJ1-1; TRBD1 agrees at 8 bases. J lost 3 bases, V lost 2 bases, and 8 bases had no gene match. There are 16 residues in the CDR3. CDR1 and CDR2 from the germline V gene are SGHVS and FNYEAQ. The CDR3 region is CASSLRTGRGDTEAFF. The CDR3 DNA is TGTGCCAGCAGCTTAAGGACAGGGAGGGGGGACACTGAAGCTTTCTTT.

This clonotype was seen at least ten times. This sequence joins TRBV5-1 and TRBJ1-1; weak D call: TRBD1 (5 bases). There are 15 residues in the CDR3. V lost 0 bases and J 7 bases, leaving 16 bases between the germline ends. Germline CDR1 and CDR2: SGHRS and YFSETQ. CDR3 bases: TGCGCCAGCAGCTTGGACGACGGGGGTGAAGGTGAAGCTTTCTTT. Its translation is CASSLDDGGEGEAFF.

The V and J genes are TRBV6-5 and TRBJ1-4; possibly TRBD1 for D (5 bases). Trimming stripped 2 bases from V and 0 bases from J, with 7 bases between. The CDR3 contains 15 residues. Germline V gene data show CDR1 as MNHEY and CDR2 as SVGAGI. Here the CDR3 DNA reads TGTGCCAGCAGTTACCAGGGTGCAACTAATGAAAAACTGTTTTTT. This encodes CASSYQGATNEKLFF.

This chain connects TRBV7-9 to TRBJ2-2, with 14 bases aligning to TRBD2. CDR3 length equals 16 residues. With V trimmed by 5 bases and J by 7 bases, 6 bases remained unmatched. Per the germline V gene, CDR1 is SEHNR and CDR2 is FQNEAQ (reference sequence). DNA for the CDR3: TGTGCCAGCAGCCAAAGGACTAGCGGGAGGAACGGGGAGCTGTTTTTT. This gives the protein CASSQRTSGRNGELFF.